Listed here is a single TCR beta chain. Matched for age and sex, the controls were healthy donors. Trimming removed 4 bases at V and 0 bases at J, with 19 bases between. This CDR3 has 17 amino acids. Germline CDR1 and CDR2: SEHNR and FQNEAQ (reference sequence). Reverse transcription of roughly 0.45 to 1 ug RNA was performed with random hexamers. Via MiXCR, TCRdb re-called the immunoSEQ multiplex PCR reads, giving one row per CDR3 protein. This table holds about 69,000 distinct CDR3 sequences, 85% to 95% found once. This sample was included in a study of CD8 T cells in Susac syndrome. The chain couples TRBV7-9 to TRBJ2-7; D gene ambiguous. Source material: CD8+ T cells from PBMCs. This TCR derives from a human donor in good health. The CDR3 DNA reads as TGTGCCAGCAGCTCGGACCTTACTTCTTCGGCCTCCTACGAGCAGTACTTC. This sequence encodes CASSSDLTSSASYEQYF.